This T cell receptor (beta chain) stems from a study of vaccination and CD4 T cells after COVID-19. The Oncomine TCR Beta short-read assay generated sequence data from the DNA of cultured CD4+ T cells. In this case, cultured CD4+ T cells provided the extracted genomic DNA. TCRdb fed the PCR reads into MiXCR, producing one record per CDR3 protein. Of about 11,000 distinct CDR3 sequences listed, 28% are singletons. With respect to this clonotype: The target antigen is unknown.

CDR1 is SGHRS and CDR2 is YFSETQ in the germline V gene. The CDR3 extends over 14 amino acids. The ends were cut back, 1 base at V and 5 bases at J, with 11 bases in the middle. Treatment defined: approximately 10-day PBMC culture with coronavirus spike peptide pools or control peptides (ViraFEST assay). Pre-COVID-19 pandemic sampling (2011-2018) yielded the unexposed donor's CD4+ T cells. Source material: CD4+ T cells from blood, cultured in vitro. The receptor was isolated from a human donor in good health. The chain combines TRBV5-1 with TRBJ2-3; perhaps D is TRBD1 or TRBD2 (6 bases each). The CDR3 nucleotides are TGCGCCAGCAGCTTGTCGGGGGCTGAAGATACGCAGTATTTT. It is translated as CASSLSGAEDTQYF.